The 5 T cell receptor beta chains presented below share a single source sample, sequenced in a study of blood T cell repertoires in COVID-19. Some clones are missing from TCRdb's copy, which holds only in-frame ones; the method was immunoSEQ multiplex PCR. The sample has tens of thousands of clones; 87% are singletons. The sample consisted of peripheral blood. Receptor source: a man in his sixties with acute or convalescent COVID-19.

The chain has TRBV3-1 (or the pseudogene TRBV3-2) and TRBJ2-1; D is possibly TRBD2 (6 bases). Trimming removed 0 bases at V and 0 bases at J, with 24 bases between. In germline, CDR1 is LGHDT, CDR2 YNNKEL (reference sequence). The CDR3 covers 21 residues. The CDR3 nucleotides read TGTGCCAGCAGCCAAGATCGGTTAAGCGGAGCGGGCCTGAGCTCCTACAATGAGCAGTTCTTC. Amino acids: CASSQDRLSGAGLSSYNEQFF.

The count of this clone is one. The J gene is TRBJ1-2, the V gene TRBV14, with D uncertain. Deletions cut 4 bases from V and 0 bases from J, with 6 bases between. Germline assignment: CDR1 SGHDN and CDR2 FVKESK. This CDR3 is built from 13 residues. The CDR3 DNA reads TGTGCCAGCAGCCCGCGGACTAACTATGGCTACACCTTC. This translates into CASSPRTNYGYTF.

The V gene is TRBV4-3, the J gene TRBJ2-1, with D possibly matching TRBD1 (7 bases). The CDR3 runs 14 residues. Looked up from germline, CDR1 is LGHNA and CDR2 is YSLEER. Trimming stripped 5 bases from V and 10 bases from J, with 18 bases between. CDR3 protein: CASSSATQGGEQFF. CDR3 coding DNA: TGCGCCAGCAGCTCCGCTACTCAGGGGGGCGAGCAGTTCTTC.

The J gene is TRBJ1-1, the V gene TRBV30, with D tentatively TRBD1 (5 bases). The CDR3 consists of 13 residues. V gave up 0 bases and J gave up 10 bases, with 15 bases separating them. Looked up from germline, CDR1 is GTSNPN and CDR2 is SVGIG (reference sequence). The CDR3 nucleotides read TGTGCCTGGAGTGTAAGCAGCCGCGGGGGAGCTTTCTTT. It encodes CAWSVSSRGGAFF.

The CDR3 region is CASSLTANTEAFF. As DNA, the CDR3 is TGTGCCAGCAGCCTCACAGCCAACACTGAAGCTTTCTTT. The J gene is TRBJ1-1, the V gene TRBV12-3 or TRBV12-4; no clear D gene. V was clipped by 6 bases and J by 2 bases, with 10 bases between them. The CDR3 spans 13 residues.